This TCR beta chain was profiled in a study of early T cells in non-severe SARS-CoV-2 infection. Study summary: Chains were not paired, and sequencing was done on bulk RNA from unsorted whole blood.

This clonotype was observed a few times. The TCR library protocol was used to attach unique molecular identifiers. These identifiers were attached to individual cDNA molecules. TCRdb itself ran the 5' RACE reads through MiXCR, one entry per CDR3 protein. Among around 84,000 distinct CDR3 sequences listed, 8% to 13% were seen once. The germline CDR1 and CDR2 sequences are SGHVS and FQNEAQ. CDR3 size: 13 residues. The ends were cut back, 5 bases at V and 9 bases at J, with 15 bases in the middle. Sequencing used whole blood, obtained at baseline. The V call is TRBV7-8, the J call TRBJ2-3; D not resolved. The clonotype was recovered from an adult who was a healthcare worker with PCR-confirmed SARS-CoV-2 infection or an uninfected control (not recorded which). CDR3 loop: CASSPFEAGTQYF. In DNA, the CDR3 is TGTGCCAGCAGCCCTTTTGAGGCAGGAACGCAGTATTTT.